This T cell receptor beta chain is from a study of TIL therapy for anti-PD-1-resistant metastatic lung cancer. Study background: Progressing patients received lymphodepletion, expanded TIL infusion and IL-2. A few tumors were EGFR-mutant and two were ALK-rearranged. Patients had a median age of nearly 55 years (range roughly 38-85).

The V gene's germline CDR1 is SGHTA and CDR2 FQGNSA. The CDR3 sequence is 14 residues long. V shed 5 bases, J shed 0 bases, and the junction held 4 bases outside the gene matches. The immunoSEQ assay was v3. The table came from immunoSEQ multiplex PCR; TCRdb's copy has only in-frame clones and leaves some out. Of just under 60,000 clones in the sample, around 70% were seen once. Noted time point: pre-treatment sample, taken before nivolumab and TIL therapy. Enrollment ran from late 2017 to January 2020. The specimen comprised blood, sampled at baseline. The rearrangement links TRBV7-2 to TRBJ2-7; TRBD2 agrees at 7 bases. This TCR derives from a person between 30 and 80 years old with non-small cell lung cancer. The CDR3 reads CASSPSGNSYEQYF. CDR3 DNA sequence: TGTGCCAGCAGCCCTAGCGGTAACTCCTACGAGCAGTACTTC.